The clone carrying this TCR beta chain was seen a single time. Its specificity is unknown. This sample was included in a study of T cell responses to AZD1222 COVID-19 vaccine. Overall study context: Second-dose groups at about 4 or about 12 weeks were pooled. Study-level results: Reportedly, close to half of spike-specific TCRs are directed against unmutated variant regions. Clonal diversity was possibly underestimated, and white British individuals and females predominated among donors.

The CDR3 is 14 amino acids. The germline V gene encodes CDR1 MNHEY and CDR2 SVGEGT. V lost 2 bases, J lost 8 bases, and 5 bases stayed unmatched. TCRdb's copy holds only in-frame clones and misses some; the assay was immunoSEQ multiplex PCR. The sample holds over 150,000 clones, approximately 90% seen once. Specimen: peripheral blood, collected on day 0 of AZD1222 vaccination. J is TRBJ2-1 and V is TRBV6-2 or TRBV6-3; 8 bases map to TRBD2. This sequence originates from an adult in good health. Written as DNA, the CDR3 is TGTGCCAGCAGTTACCGTCTAGCGGGCCATGAGCAGTTCTTC. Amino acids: CASSYRLAGHEQFF.